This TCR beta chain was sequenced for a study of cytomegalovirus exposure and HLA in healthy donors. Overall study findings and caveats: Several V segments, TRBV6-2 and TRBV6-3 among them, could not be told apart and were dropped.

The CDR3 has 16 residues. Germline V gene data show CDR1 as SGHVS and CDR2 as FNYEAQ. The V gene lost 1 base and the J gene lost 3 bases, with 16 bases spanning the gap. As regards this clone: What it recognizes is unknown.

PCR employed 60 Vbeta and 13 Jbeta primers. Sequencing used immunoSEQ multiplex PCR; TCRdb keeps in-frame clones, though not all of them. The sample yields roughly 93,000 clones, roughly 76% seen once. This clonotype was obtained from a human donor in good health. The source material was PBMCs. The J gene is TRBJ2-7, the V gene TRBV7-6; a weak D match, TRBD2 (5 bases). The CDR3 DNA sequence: TGTGCCAGCAGCTTAGTTCCTGGACGGGGAAACTACGAGCAGTACTTC. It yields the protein CASSLVPGRGNYEQYF.